This T cell receptor (beta chain) was captured in a study of blood T cell repertoires in COVID-19. Study context: Whether acute or convalescent, the COVID-19 samples came from the United States, Italy and Spain. T cells, B-cell-depleted T cells, or PBMCs supplied cDNA or gDNA.

Using immunoSEQ multiplex PCR, the repertoire was profiled, and TCRdb retains in-frame clones only, with some absent. The repertoire holds a few hundred thousand clones, with around 87% as singletons. This CDR3 has 15 residues. CDR1 is SGHRS and CDR2 is YFSETQ in the germline V gene. V lost 1 base and J 3 bases, leaving 12 bases between the germline ends. This TCR was recovered from a woman in her twenties or thirties who had recovered from COVID-19. Sequenced material: peripheral blood. The chain is built from TRBV5-1 and TRBJ2-3; tentative D call: TRBD2 (6 bases). The CDR3 sequence is CASSLWEAGTDTQYF. The CDR3, as DNA: TGCGCCAGCAGCTTGTGGGAGGCCGGAACAGATACGCAGTATTTT.